This TCR beta chain was sequenced in a study of early stage breast cancer tumors. The V and J ends lost 3 bases and 6 bases respectively, with 15 bases between them. The CDR3 totals 15 residues. Germline CDR1 reads MNHEY; CDR2 reads SMNVEV (reference sequence). Method: immunoSEQ multiplex PCR; TCRdb's copy keeps in-frame clones and lacks some. The sample consists of about 51,000 clones, around 78% of them appearing once. This clone was picked up a small number of times. This clonotype originated in a person aged 40 to 49 with breast cancer. The specimen was blood. The chain is built from TRBV27 and TRBJ1-5; perhaps TRBD1 as D (6 bases). Written as DNA, the CDR3 is TGTGCCAGCAGTTTCTCTCTAACAGGGAGTCAGCCCCAGCATTTT. It specifies CASSFSLTGSQPQHF.